Listed below are T cell receptor beta chains from one sample, sequenced in a study of OX40 agonist ivuxolimab in advanced cancers. Clones were sequenced by immunoSEQ multiplex PCR, and TCRdb holds only the in-frame ones, with some missing. Of roughly 67,000 clones in the sample, roughly 88% were seen once. Material: CD4+ or CD8+ T cells sorted from blood, obtained in a trial of the OX40 agonist ivuxolimab. All receptors come from an adult with an advanced solid tumor such as melanoma, head and neck, liver or kidney cancer. CDR3s include the opening cysteine and the closing phenylalanine or tryptophan. The D gene is left open where the match is weak. The size of a clone is reported for some rows only, either as once, few or many, or as a class for expanded clones.

size: -; V: TRBV5-6; J: TRBJ1-2; D: -; CDR3: CASNEGGLVYGYTF; DNA: TGTGCCAGCAATGAAGGGGGTTTGGTCTATGGCTACACCTTC
size: -; V: TRBV6-5; J: TRBJ2-7; D: -; CDR3: CASSEDIRSYEQYF; DNA: TGTGCCAGCAGTGAAGACATTAGATCCTACGAGCAGTACTTC
size: -; V: TRBV2; J: TRBJ1-1; D: TRBD1; CDR3: CASSRQGGEAFF; DNA: TGTGCCAGCAGTCGACAGGGTGGTGAAGCTTTCTTT
size: -; V: TRBV10-1; J: TRBJ1-1; D: -; CDR3: CASSQQGEGNTEAFF; DNA: TGCGCCAGCAGTCAGCAGGGTGAGGGGAACACTGAAGCTTTCTTT
size: -; V: TRBV19; J: TRBJ1-2; D: -; CDR3: CASSIQPGPTSNYGYTF; DNA: TGTGCCAGTAGTATCCAACCGGGACCGACTTCTAACTATGGCTACACCTTC
size: once; V: TRBV25-1; J: TRBJ1-6; D: -; CDR3: CASSDPGLNGFVSPLHF; DNA: TGTGCCAGCAGTGACCCCGGATTAAATGGCTTTGTTTCTCCCCTCCACTTT
size: -; V: TRBV7-8; J: TRBJ2-1; D: -; CDR3: CASSLRAGRRGEQFF; DNA: TGTGCCAGCAGCCTGAGGGCTGGGAGAAGGGGTGAGCAGTTCTTC
size: -; V: TRBV5-4; J: TRBJ2-7; D: TRBD1; CDR3: CASSIGQGAAYEQYF; DNA: TGTGCCAGCAGCATAGGACAGGGGGCCGCCTACGAGCAGTACTTC
size: -; V: TRBV20-1; J: TRBJ2-5; D: -; CDR3: CSAPTGDTQYF; DNA: TGCAGTGCTCCGACTGGAGACACCCAGTACTTC
size: -; V: TRBV14; J: TRBJ2-1; D: -; CDR3: CASSLVRLGEQFF; DNA: TGTGCCAGCAGCCTAGTCCGGCTGGGTGAGCAGTTCTTC
size: -; V: TRBV19; J: TRBJ1-6; D: -; CDR3: CASTSGDDSPLHF; DNA: TGTGCCAGTACATCAGGGGATGATTCACCCCTCCACTTT
size: -; V: TRBV27; J: TRBJ1-2; D: -; CDR3: CASSFRRQVYGYTF; DNA: TGTGCCAGCAGTTTTCGGAGGCAGGTCTATGGCTACACCTTC
size: -; V: TRBV6-1; J: TRBJ2-3; D: -; CDR3: CASSEGLPGTDTQYF; DNA: TGTGCCAGCAGTGAAGGGCTTCCGGGCACAGATACGCAGTATTTT
size: -; V: TRBV29-1; J: TRBJ1-2; D: -; CDR3: CSVYTGYALYGYTF; DNA: TGCAGCGTTTATACAGGGTATGCTCTATATGGCTACACCTTC
size: -; V: TRBV9; J: TRBJ1-2; D: -; CDR3: CASSVGQGMGYTF; DNA: TGTGCCAGCAGCGTAGGTCAGGGGATGGGCTACACCTTC
size: -; V: TRBV5-1; J: TRBJ2-3; D: TRBD2; CDR3: CASPLGAGGLNSTDTQYF; DNA: TGCGCCAGCCCGTTGGGAGCGGGGGGCCTTAATAGCACAGATACGCAGTATTTT
size: -; V: TRBV30; J: TRBJ1-3; D: -; CDR3: CACSWTAGNTIYF; DNA: TGTGCCTGCTCGTGGACAGCTGGAAACACCATATATTTT
size: -; V: TRBV5-1; J: TRBJ2-2; D: -; CDR3: CASSLGSSNTGELFF; DNA: TGCGCCAGCAGCTTGGGATCTTCGAACACCGGGGAGCTGTTTTTT
size: -; V: TRBV9; J: TRBJ1-6; D: -; CDR3: CASTRDPNSPLHF; DNA: TGTGCCAGCACCCGGGACCCAAATTCACCCCTCCACTTT
size: -; V: TRBV14; J: TRBJ1-3; D: -; CDR3: CASSQTGNTIYF; DNA: TGTGCCAGCAGCCAGACTGGAAACACCATATATTTT
size: -; V: TRBV5-4; J: TRBJ1-3; D: TRBD1; CDR3: CASSLGTGDRGNTIYF; DNA: TGTGCCAGCAGCTTGGGGACAGGGGATCGGGGAAACACCATATATTTT
size: -; V: TRBV18; J: TRBJ1-4; D: -; CDR3: CASRPGTDEKLFF; DNA: TGTGCCAGCCGGCCCGGGACGGATGAAAAACTGTTTTTT
size: few; V: TRBV10-3; J: TRBJ2-2; D: -; CDR3: CAIPGELFF; DNA: TGTGCCATCCCCGGGGAGCTGTTTTTT
size: -; V: TRBV15; J: TRBJ1-5; D: TRBD1; CDR3: CATSRDRGGNGNQPQHF; DNA: TGTGCCACCAGCAGAGATAGAGGGGGCAATGGTAATCAGCCCCAGCATTTT
size: -; V: TRBV28; J: TRBJ1-4; D: TRBD1; CDR3: CASRYPQGDYPHSDITNEKLFF; DNA: TGTGCCAGCAGATATCCCCAGGGGGATTACCCCCATTCGGATATAACTAATGAAAAACTGTTTTTT
size: -; V: TRBV28; J: TRBJ2-3; D: -; CDR3: CASRSQGPIDTQYF; DNA: TGTGCCAGCCGGTCCCAGGGGCCAATAGATACGCAGTATTTT
size: -; V: TRBV4-2; J: TRBJ1-2; D: TRBD1; CDR3: CASSQVLAGDSLYGYTF; DNA: TGTGCCAGCAGCCAGGTTCTCGCCGGGGACAGTCTATATGGCTACACCTTC
size: -; V: TRBV18; J: TRBJ2-3; D: -; CDR3: CASSPLPGPDTQYF; DNA: TGTGCCAGCTCACCACTCCCGGGCCCAGATACGCAGTATTTT
size: -; V: TRBV6-6; J: TRBJ2-1; D: -; CDR3: CASSYPMTTGNEQFF; DNA: TGTGCCAGCAGTTACCCCATGACGACAGGAAATGAGCAGTTCTTC
size: -; V: TRBV28; J: TRBJ1-2; D: TRBD1; CDR3: CASSSLLRTGDKGGYTF; DNA: TGTGCCAGCAGTTCCCTACTCAGGACAGGGGATAAGGGTGGCTACACCTTC
size: -; V: TRBV7-2; J: TRBJ2-7; D: -; CDR3: CASSEYRAPYEQYF; DNA: TGTGCCAGCAGCGAATACAGGGCACCCTACGAGCAGTACTTC
size: once; V: TRBV7-3; J: TRBJ1-1; D: -; CDR3: CASSFPNTEAFF; DNA: TGTGCCAGCAGCTTCCCTAACACTGAAGCTTTCTTT
size: -; V: TRBV10-3; J: TRBJ1-6; D: -; CDR3: CAISEFTANSPLHF; DNA: TGTGCCATCAGTGAGTTCACAGCAAATTCACCCCTCCACTTT
size: -; V: TRBV28; J: TRBJ1-1; D: -; CDR3: CASSTPAGLGRAFF; DNA: TGTGCCAGCAGCACCCCGGCAGGGTTAGGTAGAGCTTTCTTT
size: once; V: TRBV7-8; J: TRBJ1-4; D: TRBD1; CDR3: CASSWDRGLEKLFF; DNA: TGTGCCAGCAGCTGGGACAGGGGGCTTGAAAAACTGTTTTTT
size: few; V: TRBV6-5; J: TRBJ2-6; D: -; CDR3: CASRGGGGANVLTF; DNA: TGTGCCAGCAGGGGGGGCGGTGGGGCCAACGTCCTGACTTTC
size: -; V: TRBV9; J: TRBJ2-1; D: -; CDR3: CASSSDSRKDEQFF; DNA: TGTGCCAGCAGCTCAGATTCTCGGAAGGATGAGCAGTTCTTC
size: -; V: TRBV9; J: TRBJ2-7; D: -; CDR3: CASSANTRGEQYF; DNA: TGTGCCAGCAGCGCGAACACTCGGGGGGAGCAGTACTTC
size: -; V: TRBV2; J: TRBJ2-7; D: -; CDR3: CASREYAYEQYF; DNA: TGTGCCAGCAGGGAGTACGCCTACGAGCAGTACTTC
size: -; V: TRBV6-5; J: TRBJ1-1; D: -; CDR3: CASSLGQTEAFF; DNA: TGTGCCAGCAGTTTAGGACAGACTGAAGCTTTCTTT
size: -; V: TRBV9; J: TRBJ2-2; D: -; CDR3: CASRLGWGIGELFF; DNA: TGTGCCAGCAGACTGGGTTGGGGGATCGGGGAGCTGTTTTTT
size: -; V: TRBV28; J: TRBJ2-1; D: TRBD2; CDR3: CASSPRTSGLLYNEQFF; DNA: TGTGCCAGCAGCCCCCGGACTAGCGGACTACTTTACAATGAGCAGTTCTTC
size: -; V: TRBV18; J: TRBJ2-7; D: -; CDR3: CASSPGGTATYEQYF; DNA: TGTGCCAGCTCACCAGGAGGGACAGCCACCTACGAGCAGTACTTC
size: -; V: TRBV6-1; J: TRBJ2-3; D: -; CDR3: CASSEPSSTQYF; DNA: TGTGCCAGCAGTGAACCCAGTAGTACGCAGTATTTT
size: -; V: TRBV5-1; J: TRBJ2-6; D: -; CDR3: CASRAANLTISGANVLTF; DNA: TGCGCCAGCAGGGCAGCTAATCTTACAATCTCTGGGGCCAACGTCCTGACTTTC
size: -; V: TRBV15; J: TRBJ2-7; D: -; CDR3: CATSRDGYEQYF; DNA: TGTGCCACCAGCAGAGACGGCTACGAGCAGTACTTC
size: -; V: TRBV6-5; J: TRBJ1-1; D: -; CDR3: CASFVSNRVVTEAFF; DNA: TGTGCCAGCTTTGTTTCGAACAGGGTGGTCACTGAAGCTTTCTTT
size: -; V: TRBV19; J: TRBJ2-2; D: TRBD2; CDR3: CASSTRGSGGAGELFF; DNA: TGTGCCAGTAGTACCCGGGGTAGCGGGGGGGCCGGGGAGCTGTTTTTT
size: -; V: TRBV18; J: TRBJ2-3; D: -; CDR3: CASSPPSGGRTDTQYF; DNA: TGTGCCAGCTCGCCGCCTTCTGGTGGGCGCACAGATACGCAGTATTTT
size: -; V: TRBV2; J: TRBJ2-2; D: -; CDR3: CASSEGGKNTGELFF; DNA: TGTGCCAGCAGTGAAGGGGGGAAAAACACCGGGGAGCTGTTTTTT
size: -; V: TRBV4-2; J: TRBJ2-1; D: TRBD2; CDR3: CASSQDGASGNEQFF; DNA: TGTGCCAGCAGCCAAGATGGGGCTAGCGGCAATGAGCAGTTCTTC
size: -; V: TRBV11-1; J: TRBJ1-1; D: -; CDR3: CASSFSFDREAFF; DNA: TGTGCCAGCAGCTTTAGTTTTGACAGAGAAGCTTTCTTT
size: -; V: TRBV7-2; J: TRBJ2-3; D: -; CDR3: CASSESPMSGDTQYF; DNA: TGTGCCAGCAGCGAAAGCCCGATGAGTGGAGATACGCAGTATTTT
size: -; V: TRBV27; J: TRBJ1-2; D: -; CDR3: CASGKESPYGYTF; DNA: TGTGCCAGCGGAAAAGAGAGTCCCTATGGCTACACCTTC